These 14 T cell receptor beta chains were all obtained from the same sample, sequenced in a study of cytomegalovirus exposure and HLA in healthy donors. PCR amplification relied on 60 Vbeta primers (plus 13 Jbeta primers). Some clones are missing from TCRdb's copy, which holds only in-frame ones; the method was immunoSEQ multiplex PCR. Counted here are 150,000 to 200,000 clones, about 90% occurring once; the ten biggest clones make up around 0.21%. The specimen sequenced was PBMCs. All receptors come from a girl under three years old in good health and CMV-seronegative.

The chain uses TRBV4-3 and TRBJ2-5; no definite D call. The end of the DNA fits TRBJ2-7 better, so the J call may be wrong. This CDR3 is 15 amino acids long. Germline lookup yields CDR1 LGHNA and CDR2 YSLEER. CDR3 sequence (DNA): TGCGCCAGCAGCCCCTCGTATCCCTCTCTCTACGAGCAGTACTTC. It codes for CASSPSYPSLYEQYF.

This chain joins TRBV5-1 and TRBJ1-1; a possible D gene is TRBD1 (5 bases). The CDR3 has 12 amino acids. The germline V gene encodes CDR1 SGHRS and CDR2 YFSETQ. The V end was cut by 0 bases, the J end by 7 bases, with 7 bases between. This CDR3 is CASSLVQGEAFF. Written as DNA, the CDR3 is TGCGCCAGCAGCTTGGTTCAGGGTGAAGCTTTCTTT.

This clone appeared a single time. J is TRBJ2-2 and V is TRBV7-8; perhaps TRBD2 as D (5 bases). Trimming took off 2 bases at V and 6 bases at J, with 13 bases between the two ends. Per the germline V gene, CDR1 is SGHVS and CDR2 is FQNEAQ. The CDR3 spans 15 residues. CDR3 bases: TGTGCCAGCAGCTTACAGGCTAGGCGGGCCGGGGAGCTGTTTTTT. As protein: CASSLQARRAGELFF.

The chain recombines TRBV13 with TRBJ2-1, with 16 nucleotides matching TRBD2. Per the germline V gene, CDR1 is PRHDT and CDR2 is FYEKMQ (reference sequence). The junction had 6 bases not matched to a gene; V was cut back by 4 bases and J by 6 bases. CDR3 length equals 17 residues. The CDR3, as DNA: TGTGCCAGCAGCTCGGGACTAGCGGGAGGGCCTGGCAATGAGCAGTTCTTC. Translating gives CASSSGLAGGPGNEQFF.

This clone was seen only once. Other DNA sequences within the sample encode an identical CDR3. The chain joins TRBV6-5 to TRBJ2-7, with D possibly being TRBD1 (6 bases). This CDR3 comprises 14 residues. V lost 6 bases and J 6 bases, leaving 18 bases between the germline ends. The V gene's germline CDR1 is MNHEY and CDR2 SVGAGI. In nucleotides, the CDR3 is TGTGCCAGCAGCCCCACCACAGGGATTCGCGAGCAGTACTTC. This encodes CASSPTTGIREQYF.

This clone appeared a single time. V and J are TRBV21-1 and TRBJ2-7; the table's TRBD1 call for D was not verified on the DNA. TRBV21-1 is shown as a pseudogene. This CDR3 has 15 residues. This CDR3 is CASTTRDRASYEQYF. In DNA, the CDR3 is TGTGCCAGCACCACCCGGGACAGGGCCTCCTACGAGCAGTACTTC.

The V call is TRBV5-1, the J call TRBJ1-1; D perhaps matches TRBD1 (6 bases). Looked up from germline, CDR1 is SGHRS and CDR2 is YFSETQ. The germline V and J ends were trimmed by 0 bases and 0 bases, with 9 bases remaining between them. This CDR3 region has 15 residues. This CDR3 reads CASSLAGTMNTEAFF. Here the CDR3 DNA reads TGCGCCAGCAGCTTGGCCGGGACAATGAACACTGAAGCTTTCTTT.

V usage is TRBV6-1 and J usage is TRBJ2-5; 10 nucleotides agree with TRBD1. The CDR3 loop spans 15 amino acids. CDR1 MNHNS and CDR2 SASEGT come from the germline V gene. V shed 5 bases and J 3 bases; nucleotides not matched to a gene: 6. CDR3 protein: CASSPQGTGEETQYF. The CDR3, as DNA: TGTGCCAGCAGTCCTCAAGGGACAGGGGAAGAGACCCAGTACTTC.

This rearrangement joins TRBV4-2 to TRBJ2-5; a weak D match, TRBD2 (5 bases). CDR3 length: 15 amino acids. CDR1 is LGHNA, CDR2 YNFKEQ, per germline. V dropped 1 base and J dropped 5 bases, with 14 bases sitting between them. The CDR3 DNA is TGTGCCAGCAGCCAAGCTGGGGTGGAGGTGGAGACCCAGTACTTC. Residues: CASSQAGVEVETQYF.

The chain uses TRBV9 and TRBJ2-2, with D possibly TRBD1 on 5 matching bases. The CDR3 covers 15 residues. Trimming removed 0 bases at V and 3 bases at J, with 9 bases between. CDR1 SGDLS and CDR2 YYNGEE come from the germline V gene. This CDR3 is CASSVGGLHTGELFF. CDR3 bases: TGTGCCAGCAGCGTAGGGGGCTTACACACCGGGGAGCTGTTTTTT. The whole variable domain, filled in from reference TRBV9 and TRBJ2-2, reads DSGVTQTPKHLITATGQRVTLRCSPRSGDLSVYWYQQSLDQGLQFLIQYYNGEERAKGNILERFSAQQFPDLHSELNLSSLELGDSALYFCASSVGGLHTGELFFGEGSRLTVL.

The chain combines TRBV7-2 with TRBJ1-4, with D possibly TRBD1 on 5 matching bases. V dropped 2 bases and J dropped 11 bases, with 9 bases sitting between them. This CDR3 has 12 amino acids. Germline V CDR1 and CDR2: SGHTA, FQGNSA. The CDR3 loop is CASSLLPGKLFF. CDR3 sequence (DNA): TGTGCCAGCAGCTTATTGCCAGGGAAACTGTTTTTT. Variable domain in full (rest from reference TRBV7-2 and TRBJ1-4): GAGVSQSPSNKVTEKGKDVELRCDPISGHTALYWYRQSLGQGLEFLIYFQGNSAPDKSGLPSDRFSAERTGGSVSTLTIQRTQQEDSAVYLCASSLLPGKLFFGSGTQLSVL.

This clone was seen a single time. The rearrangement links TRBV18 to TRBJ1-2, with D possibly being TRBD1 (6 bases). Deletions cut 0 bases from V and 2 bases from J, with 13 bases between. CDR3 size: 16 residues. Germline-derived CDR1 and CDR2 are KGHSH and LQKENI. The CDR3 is CASSPPGRGRNYGYTF. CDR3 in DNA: TGTGCCAGCTCACCACCGGGCAGGGGTCGGAACTATGGCTACACCTTC.

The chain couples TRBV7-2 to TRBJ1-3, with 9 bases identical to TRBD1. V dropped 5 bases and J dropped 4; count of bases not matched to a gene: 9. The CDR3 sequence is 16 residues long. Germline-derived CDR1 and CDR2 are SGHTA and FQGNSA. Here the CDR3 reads CASSPALGTGGNTIYF. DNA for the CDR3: TGTGCCAGCAGCCCCGCCCTCGGGACAGGGGGAAACACCATATATTTT. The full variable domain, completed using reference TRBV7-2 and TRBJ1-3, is GAGVSQSPSNKVTEKGKDVELRCDPISGHTALYWYRQSLGQGLEFLIYFQGNSAPDKSGLPSDRFSAERTGGSVSTLTIQRTQQEDSAVYLCASSPALGTGGNTIYFGEGSWLTVV.

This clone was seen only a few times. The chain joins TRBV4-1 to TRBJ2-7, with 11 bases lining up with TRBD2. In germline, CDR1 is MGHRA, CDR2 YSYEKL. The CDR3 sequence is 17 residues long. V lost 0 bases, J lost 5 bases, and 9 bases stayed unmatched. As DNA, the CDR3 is TGCGCCAGCAGCCAAGAAGGGCTGACTAGCGGGGCCCACGAGCAGTACTTC. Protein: CASSQEGLTSGAHEQYF.